The clone carrying this TCR beta chain was recorded a few times. Its target is not known. The CDR3 covers 16 residues. After removal of 5 bases from V and 11 bases from J, the junction contained 13 bases not matched to a gene. The germline V gene has CDR1 SGHTA and CDR2 FQGNSA. This record belongs to a study of T-cell memory formation after mild COVID-19. Findings of the study overall: Mainly in CM and EM were contracting CD4+ clones; CD8+ were in EMRA. Clones that got smaller from day 15 to 85 had even CD4/CD8, while clones growing later tipped toward CD4+.

After 5'RACE with constant-segment primers, TCR alpha and TCR beta cDNA libraries carrying sample barcodes and UMIs were obtained. From the 5' RACE reads, TCRdb called clonotypes with MiXCR, one entry per CDR3 protein. In the table there are fewer than 450,000 distinct CDR3 sequences, 20% to 25% of which are singletons. The receptor was isolated from an adult woman who had mild COVID-19 (a few samples of this study predate the infection). Cell type and time point are not known. Sequencing was done on a sample of PBMCs or a T cell subset sorted from them (not recorded which). This chain connects TRBV7-2 to TRBJ2-7; 15 nucleotides align to TRBD2. The CDR3 region has the DNA TGTGCCAGCAGCCCCAGCGGACTAGCGGGAGGGCCCGATAAGTACTTC. Protein sequence: CASSPSGLAGGPDKYF.